A selection of T cell receptor beta chains follows, all from one sample in a study of cytomegalovirus exposure and HLA in healthy donors. Produced via immunoSEQ multiplex PCR; TCRdb's table is partial and in-frame only. This sample has approximately 160,000 clones, with roughly 70% found just once. The sequenced sample consisted of PBMCs. The receptors shown here come from a woman aged 50 to 65 in good health and CMV-seropositive. Each CDR3 is given with its conserved first and last residue. A D gene is named only where the DNA matches it firmly. A clone size is listed for some rows: how often the clone was seen (once, few, many), or a class if it is expanded.

v_gene: TRBV7-6
j_gene: TRBJ1-1
abundance: NA
len: 14
d_gene: NA
CDR3nt: TGTGCCAGCAGCTTAGCTCCGGGGAGCACTGAAGCTTTCTTT
CDR3aa: CASSLAPGSTEAFF

v_gene: TRBV6-5
j_gene: TRBJ2-7
abundance: NA
len: 13
d_gene: NA
CDR3nt: TGTGCCAGCAGTTACACCCCTGATGCCGAGCAGTACTTC
CDR3aa: CASSYTPDAEQYF

v_gene: TRBV10-3
j_gene: TRBJ1-4
abundance: NA
len: 14
d_gene: TRBD1
CDR3nt: TGTGCCATCAGTGATACAGGGGGCCGTGAAAAACTGTTTTTT
CDR3aa: CAISDTGGREKLFF

v_gene: TRBV6-5
j_gene: TRBJ2-2
abundance: NA
len: 14
d_gene: NA
CDR3nt: TGTGCCAGCAGTTACGGACTTAACACCGGGGAGCTGTTTTTT
CDR3aa: CASSYGLNTGELFF

v_gene: TRBV11-3
j_gene: TRBJ2-1
abundance: NA
len: 13
d_gene: TRBD1
CDR3nt: TGTGCCAGCAGCCGGACAGGGTTCGATGAGCAGTTCTTC
CDR3aa: CASSRTGFDEQFF

v_gene: TRBV28
j_gene: TRBJ1-2
abundance: NA
len: 13
d_gene: NA
CDR3nt: TGTGCCAGCAGTTTACAGTCTAACTATGGCTACACCTTC
CDR3aa: CASSLQSNYGYTF

v_gene: TRBV6-1
j_gene: TRBJ2-2
abundance: few
len: 14
d_gene: TRBD1
CDR3nt: TGTGCCAGCAACAGGGGAGTGGAGACCGGGGAGCTGTTTTTT
CDR3aa: CASNRGVETGELFF

v_gene: TRBV6-6
j_gene: TRBJ2-1
abundance: NA
len: 15
d_gene: TRBD2
CDR3nt: TGTGCCAGCAGTTCACGACTAGCGGGGGGCAATGAGCAGTTCTTC
CDR3aa: CASSSRLAGGNEQFF

v_gene: TRBV15
j_gene: TRBJ2-5
abundance: NA
len: 17
d_gene: TRBD1
CDR3nt: TGTGCCACCAGCAGACCAAATTTTACGACAGGGGTAGAGACCCAGTACTTC
CDR3aa: CATSRPNFTTGVETQYF

v_gene: TRBV4-1
j_gene: TRBJ1-2
abundance: NA
len: 14
d_gene: TRBD1
CDR3nt: TGCGCCAGCAGCCACGTTACAGGGGTGGATGGCTACACCTTC
CDR3aa: CASSHVTGVDGYTF

v_gene: TRBV5-6
j_gene: TRBJ1-2
abundance: NA
len: 13
d_gene: NA
CDR3nt: TGTGCCAGCAGCGCCCTCCAGGGAGGTGGCTACACCTTC
CDR3aa: CASSALQGGGYTF

v_gene: TRBV7-7
j_gene: TRBJ2-1
abundance: NA
len: 15
d_gene: NA
CDR3nt: TGTGCCAGCAGCTTAGGGCTAGACTCCTACAATGAGCAGTTCTTC
CDR3aa: CASSLGLDSYNEQFF

v_gene: TRBV18
j_gene: TRBJ2-3
abundance: NA
len: 15
d_gene: NA
CDR3nt: TGTGCCAGCTCACCAGATTTACTAGTGGCAGATACGCAGTATTTT
CDR3aa: CASSPDLLVADTQYF

v_gene: TRBV5-1
j_gene: TRBJ2-5
abundance: NA
len: 18
d_gene: TRBD2
CDR3nt: TGCGCCAGCAGCTTAGGTTCGCGGGGGGGTTCATACCAAGAGACCCAGTACTTC
CDR3aa: CASSLGSRGGSYQETQYF

v_gene: TRBV5-1
j_gene: TRBJ1-1
abundance: few
len: 15
d_gene: NA
CDR3nt: TGCGCCAGCAGCTTGGCCCCCCAGGTAGGTGCTGAAGCTTTCTTT
CDR3aa: CASSLAPQVGAEAFF

v_gene: TRBV11-2
j_gene: TRBJ2-3
abundance: NA
len: 16
d_gene: TRBD2
CDR3nt: TGTGCCAGCAGCTACACTAGCGGGGCTAGCACAGATACGCAGTATTTT
CDR3aa: CASSYTSGASTDTQYF

v_gene: TRBV2
j_gene: TRBJ2-2
abundance: NA
len: 15
d_gene: NA
CDR3nt: TGTGCCAGCAGGGGTACGACAGGGCGGGGCGGGGAGCTGTTTTTT
CDR3aa: CASRGTTGRGGELFF